The 30 T cell receptor beta chains given below trace back to one sample, sequenced in a study of cytomegalovirus exposure and HLA in healthy donors. A multiplex PCR was run with 60 Vbeta primers and 13 Jbeta primers. Assay used: immunoSEQ multiplex PCR; TCRdb lists only in-frame clones, some missing. Of fewer than 180,000 clones in the sample, around 79% were seen once. Sequencing used PBMCs. These receptors all come from a human donor in good health.

The chain has TRBV6-5 and TRBJ2-7; D perhaps matches TRBD1 (6 bases). V was clipped by 6 bases and J by 2 bases, with 11 bases between them. This CDR3 has 13 residues. In germline, CDR1 is MNHEY, CDR2 SVGAGI. CDR3 DNA sequence: TGTGCCAGCAGGGAGACAGGCGCCTACGAGCAGTACTTC. It yields the protein CASRETGAYEQYF.

Only a few counts were recorded for this clone. CDR3 region: CASSYPEMNTEAFF. The CDR3 bases are TGCGCCAGCAGCTATCCAGAAATGAACACTGAAGCTTTCTTT. This chain connects TRBV5-1 to TRBJ1-1; D remains ambiguous. The V end lost 3 bases, the J end lost 0 bases, and 9 bases lay between the germline ends. The CDR3 spans 14 residues. Germline CDR1 SGHRS, CDR2 YFSETQ.

This clone has only one observation. This rearrangement joins TRBV6-1 to TRBJ2-1; 8 nucleotides align to TRBD1. Looked up from germline, CDR1 is MNHNS and CDR2 is SASEGT. CDR3 length equals 16 residues. The junction had 10 bases not matched to a gene; V was cut back by 3 bases and J by 6 bases. CDR3 sequence (DNA): TGTGCCAGCAGTGACCCGGGACAGGAAATTCGCAATGAGCAGTTCTTC. It translates to CASSDPGQEIRNEQFF.

The V gene is TRBV6-5, the J gene TRBJ1-1, with no clear D. V was shortened by 4 bases and J by 4 bases, with 10 bases between the two germline ends. Germline assignment: CDR1 MNHEY and CDR2 SVGAGI. The CDR3 spans 13 residues. In DNA, the CDR3 is TGTGCCAGCAGTTGGGTGGGGAGCACTGAAGCTTTCTTT. Encoded protein: CASSWVGSTEAFF.

This CDR3 is CASSQDRLAGRNEQFF. The CDR3, as DNA: TGCGCCAGCAGCCAAGATCGGCTAGCGGGGCGGAATGAGCAGTTCTTC. This chain uses TRBV4-3 with TRBJ2-1; 9 bases agree with TRBD2. Looked up from germline, CDR1 is LGHNA and CDR2 is YSLEER. There are 16 residues in the CDR3. The J segment lost 7 bases and the V segment lost 0 bases, leaving 7 bases of the junction unmatched.

This chain connects TRBV19 to TRBJ2-1, with 8 positions matching TRBD2. CDR1 LNHDA and CDR2 SQIVND come from the germline V gene (reference sequence). The CDR3 spans 16 residues. V trimming: 6 bases; J trimming: 6 bases; junction bases outside the gene matches: 13. The CDR3 spells CASSRGGTSPGNEQFF. The CDR3 DNA follows: TGTGCCAGTAGCCGAGGAGGGACTAGTCCAGGCAATGAGCAGTTCTTC.

V is TRBV7-9 and J is TRBJ2-5, with D tentatively TRBD2 (6 bases). The CDR3 runs to 19 residues. V was trimmed by 0 bases and J by 5 bases, leaving 25 bases between them. CDR1 SEHNR and CDR2 FQNEAQ come from the germline V gene (reference sequence). As DNA, the CDR3 is TGTGCCAGCAGCTTAGCAAGGTTTAGCGGAAAACGTGTCGTGGAGACCCAGTACTTC. Translating gives CASSLARFSGKRVVETQYF.

CDR3 nucleotide sequence: TGTGCCAGCAGCCGGAGGGGCCGGGGCTACACCTTC. Residues: CASSRRGRGYTF. This chain links TRBV6-5 with TRBJ1-2; tentatively, D is TRBD1 (5 bases). V was shortened by 6 bases and J by 8 bases, with 13 bases between the two germline ends. The germline gives CDR1 MNHEY, CDR2 SVGAGI. There are 12 residues in the CDR3.

V usage is TRBV9 and J usage is TRBJ2-7, with 9 bases aligning to TRBD2. J gave up 4 bases and V 4 bases, and 9 bases lay outside the gene matches. Germline CDR1 SGDLS, CDR2 YYNGEE. The CDR3 length is 15 residues. Here the CDR3 DNA reads TGTGCCAGCAGCCAGACTAGCGGAGGAGGGTACGAGCAGTACTTC. Translation gives CASSQTSGGGYEQYF.

The chain carries TRBV15 and TRBJ2-2; a weak D match, TRBD2 (5 bases). This CDR3 contains 16 residues. V lost 2 bases and J lost 7, with 17 bases in between. The germline V gene has CDR1 LNHNV and CDR2 YYDKDF (reference sequence). This chain's CDR3 is CATSRPSRGIIGELFF. CDR3 coding DNA: TGTGCCACCAGCAGACCATCTAGAGGGATTATCGGGGAGCTGTTTTTT.

The CDR3 protein is CASSLVDTTYTDTQYF. Written as DNA, the CDR3 is TGCGCCAGCAGCTTGGTAGACACCACCTATACAGATACGCAGTATTTT. The chain is built from TRBV5-1 and TRBJ2-3; D uncertain. Trimming pared 0 bases from V and 3 bases from J, leaving 14 bases between. The germline gives CDR1 SGHRS, CDR2 YFSETQ. The CDR3 extends over 16 amino acids.

J is TRBJ1-2 and V is TRBV7-2; 7 bases map to TRBD1. CDR1 is SGHTA and CDR2 is FQGNSA in the germline V gene. The CDR3 consists of 15 residues. The ends lost 6 bases at V and 8 bases at J; junction bases unmatched: 15. The CDR3 DNA reads TGTGCCAGCAGTTCCTCAGGGGGGACCGGAAGAGGCTACACCTTC. It yields the protein CASSSSGGTGRGYTF.

To note about this clone: Other DNA sequences of this sample code for an identical CDR3. The rearrangement uses TRBV27 and TRBJ1-5; 9 bases align to TRBD1. This CDR3 is built from 14 residues. The V gene's germline CDR1 is MNHEY and CDR2 SMNVEV (reference sequence). Trimming at V came to 6 bases and at J to 4 bases, leaving 4 bases not matched to a gene. The CDR3 loop is CASSSGQGNQPQHF. The CDR3 DNA follows: TGTGCCAGCAGCTCAGGACAGGGGAATCAGCCCCAGCATTTT.

V and J are TRBV30 and TRBJ2-1; tentative D call: TRBD1 (5 bases). V gave up 0 bases and J gave up 3 bases, with 6 bases separating them. Germline values: CDR1 GTSNPN, CDR2 SVGIG (reference sequence). CDR3 length: 13 residues. CDR3 region: CAWSVQVYNEQFF. The CDR3 bases are TGTGCCTGGAGTGTACAGGTCTACAATGAGCAGTTCTTC.

This clone was found a few times. The chain uses TRBV7-9 and TRBJ1-1, with TRBD1 as a possible D gene (5 bases). The CDR3 loop spans 13 amino acids. Germline CDR1 SEHNR, CDR2 FQNEAQ (reference sequence). Trimming cost V 4 bases and J 5 bases, with 11 bases left between them. In nucleotides, the CDR3 is TGTGCCAGCAGCTCCGATCCAGGGACTGAAGCTTTCTTT. As protein: CASSSDPGTEAFF. Full variable domain (rest looked up from reference TRBV7-9 and TRBJ1-1): DTGVSQNPRHKITKRGQNVTFRCDPISEHNRLYWYRQTLGQGPEFLTYFQNEAQLEKSRLLSDRFSAERPKGSFSTLEIQRTEQGDSAMYLCASSSDPGTEAFFGQGTRLTVV.

The chain combines TRBV19 with TRBJ1-5; 7 bases are a match to TRBD1. V was pared by 6 bases and J by 0 bases, with 8 bases of the junction left unmatched. The CDR3 length is 16 residues. Germline-derived CDR1 and CDR2 are LNHDA and SQIVND (reference sequence). The CDR3 DNA follows: TGTGCCAGTAGGGCAGAACAGGGGTATAGCAATCAGCCCCAGCATTTT. This gives the protein CASRAEQGYSNQPQHF.

The chain carries TRBV7-5 and TRBJ2-2; the table's TRBD2 call for D was not verified on the DNA. TRBV7-5 represents a pseudogene. The CDR3 loop spans 18 amino acids. The CDR3 region is CARSLVLSPSGYTGELFF. For the CDR3, the DNA is TGTGCCAGAAGCTTAGTTTTATCTCCTAGCGGTTACACCGGGGAGCTGTTTTTT.

The chain recombines TRBV5-4 with TRBJ2-1; D unclear. The germline V gene has CDR1 SGHNT and CDR2 YYREEE (reference sequence). V was cut by 4 bases and J by 1 base, with 18 bases left in between. CDR3 length: 17 residues. CDR3 loop: CASSPALRLDSYNEQFF. In nucleotides, the CDR3 is TGTGCCAGCAGCCCCGCGTTACGGCTAGATTCCTACAATGAGCAGTTCTTC.

This clone was seen more than once but under ten times. CDR3 protein: CASSHSRGGEGSYEQYF. The CDR3 bases are TGTGCCAGCAGCCACTCCCGAGGGGGGGAGGGCTCCTACGAGCAGTACTTC. The V call is TRBV4-2, the J call TRBJ2-5, with D perhaps TRBD2 (7 bases). The DNA matches TRBJ2-7 better at its end, which makes the J call doubtful. Germline CDR1 reads LGHNA; CDR2 reads YNFKEQ. This CDR3 has 17 residues.

CDR3 coding DNA: TGTGCCACCAGCAGAGAACTTAGCACTGAAGCTTTCTTT. Translated: CATSRELSTEAFF. V gene TRBV15 combines with J gene TRBJ1-1; no reliable D call. V lost 0 bases, J lost 4 bases, and 6 bases lay in between. Germline V gene lookup returns CDR1 LNHNV and CDR2 YYDKDF (reference sequence). The CDR3 consists of 13 residues.

This rearrangement joins TRBV6-1 to TRBJ2-1; TRBD1 matches at 7 bases. CDR1 is MNHNS and CDR2 is SASEGT in the germline V gene. V shed 4 bases and J 2 bases; nucleotides not matched to a gene: 5. The CDR3 extends over 15 amino acids. The CDR3 spells CASSGQGVTYNEQFF. The CDR3 bases are TGTGCCAGCAGTGGACAGGGAGTGACCTACAATGAGCAGTTCTTC.

This chain's CDR3 is CATSSRTVNTEAFF. CDR3 DNA sequence: TGTGCCACCAGCAGCAGGACTGTGAACACTGAAGCTTTCTTT. The chain combines TRBV15 with TRBJ1-1; D remains ambiguous. Germline assignment: CDR1 LNHNV and CDR2 YYDKDF (reference sequence). The CDR3 is 14 amino acids. The V end lost 3 bases, the J end lost 0 bases, and 8 bases lay between the germline ends.

The chain links TRBV30 to TRBJ2-3, with 8 bases fitting TRBD2. The CDR3 runs 14 residues. V lost 5 bases, J lost 0 bases, and 4 bases stayed unmatched. Germline CDR1 GTSNPN, CDR2 SVGIG (reference sequence). CDR3 loop: CAWATSGSTDTQYF. CDR3 nucleotides: TGTGCCTGGGCAACTAGCGGAAGCACAGATACGCAGTATTTT.

J is TRBJ2-1 and V is TRBV6-6; D unresolved. Trimming removed 11 bases from V and 0 bases from J, with 8 bases in between. The CDR3 spans 12 residues. CDR1 is MNHNY, CDR2 SVGAGI, per germline (reference sequence). The CDR3 coding sequence is TGTGCCTTGGCAAGCTCCTACAATGAGCAGTTCTTC. It encodes CALASSYNEQFF.

This clone appeared a few times. The gene calls are TRBV19 and TRBJ2-1; D is undetermined. V was pared by 3 bases and J by 4 bases, with 4 bases between. CDR3 size: 12 residues. Germline values: CDR1 LNHDA, CDR2 SQIVND (reference sequence). The CDR3 nucleotides are TGTGCCAGTAGTATTATATACAATGAGCAGTTCTTC. Its protein product is CASSIIYNEQFF. Drawing the rest from reference TRBV19 and TRBJ2-1, the complete variable domain is DGGITQSPKYLFRKEGQNVTLSCEQNLNHDAMYWYRQDPGQGLRLIYYSQIVNDFQKGDIAEGYSVSREKKESFPLTVTSAQKNPTAFYLCASSIIYNEQFFGPGTRLTVL.

J is TRBJ2-7 and V is TRBV2; TRBD1 matches 7 bases. Germline loops: CDR1 SNHLY, CDR2 FYNNEI. The CDR3 consists of 13 residues. Trimming removed 4 bases from V and 0 bases from J; junction bases left unmatched: 0. DNA for the CDR3: TGTGCCAGCAGTGGGGACAGCTCCTACGAGCAGTACTTC. Protein product: CASSGDSSYEQYF.

Here the CDR3 DNA reads TGTGCCAGCTACTCCCCGCCAAGCAATGAGCAGTTCTTC. Amino acids: CASYSPPSNEQFF. This sequence joins TRBV7-9 and TRBJ2-1; D gene ambiguous. V dropped 8 bases and J dropped 6 bases, with 14 bases sitting between them. The CDR3 spans 13 residues. Germline CDR1 is SEHNR and CDR2 is FQNEAQ (reference sequence).

This chain links TRBV6-6 with TRBJ2-3; tentative D call: TRBD2 (6 bases). In germline, CDR1 is MNHNY, CDR2 SVGAGI (reference sequence). The CDR3 spans 15 residues. V was trimmed by 3 bases and J by 1 base, leaving 11 bases between them. DNA of the CDR3: TGTGCCAGCAGTTATACGGCGGGACGCACAGATACGCAGTATTTT. Amino acid sequence: CASSYTAGRTDTQYF.

The chain recombines TRBV6-4 with TRBJ2-3, with 7 bases lining up with TRBD1. The CDR3 spans 15 residues. V lost 5 bases, J lost 2 bases, and 7 bases stayed unmatched. Germline CDR1 is MRHNA and CDR2 is SNTAGT. Here the CDR3 DNA reads TGTGCCAGCAGTACAGGGGAGACGGCCACAGATACGCAGTATTTT. Translated: CASSTGETATDTQYF.

The rearrangement uses TRBV18 and TRBJ2-7; TRBD1 matches 10 bases. CDR1 is KGHSH, CDR2 LQKENI, per germline. The V gene end was trimmed by 2 bases and the J gene end by 4 bases; junction bases not matched to a gene: 8. This CDR3 spans 16 amino acids. CDR3 protein: CASSPFSRQGAYEQYF. In nucleotides, the CDR3 is TGTGCCAGCTCACCATTTTCGAGACAGGGGGCTTACGAGCAGTACTTC.